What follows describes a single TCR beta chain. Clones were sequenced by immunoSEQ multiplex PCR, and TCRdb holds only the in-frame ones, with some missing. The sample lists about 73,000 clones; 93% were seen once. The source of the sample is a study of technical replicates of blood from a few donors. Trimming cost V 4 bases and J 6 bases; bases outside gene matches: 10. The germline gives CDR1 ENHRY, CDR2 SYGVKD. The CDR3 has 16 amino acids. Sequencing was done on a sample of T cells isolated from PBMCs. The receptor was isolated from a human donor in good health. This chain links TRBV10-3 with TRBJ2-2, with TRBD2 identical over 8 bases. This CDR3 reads CAISASGTSGAGELFF. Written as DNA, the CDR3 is TGTGCCATCAGTGCTTCCGGGACTAGTGGTGCCGGGGAGCTGTTTTTT.